One and the same sample provided the 20 T cell receptor beta chains below, sequenced in a study of cytomegalovirus exposure and HLA in healthy donors. PCR employed 60 Vbeta and 13 Jbeta primers. Libraries were prepared by immunoSEQ multiplex PCR; TCRdb keeps only in-frame clonotypes and omits some of them. The data hold roughly 100,000 clones, with about three quarters observed a single time. The sequenced material came from PBMCs. The receptors stem from a man between 60 and 75 years old in good health and CMV-seropositive.

This chain connects TRBV7-9 to TRBJ1-6, with TRBD1 matching over 9 bases. V lost 5 bases to trimming and J lost 10 bases; unmatched junction nucleotides: 6. Germline values: CDR1 SEHNR, CDR2 FQNEAQ (reference sequence). The CDR3 is made up of 14 amino acids. CDR3 in DNA: TGTGCCAGCAGCGAACAGGGGGCAGAATCACCCCTCCACTTT. Its translation: CASSEQGAESPLHF.

This clone showed up just once. The gene calls are TRBV6-6 and TRBJ1-2; 8 bases line up with TRBD1. There are 15 residues in the CDR3. J gave up 4 bases and V 5 bases, and 9 bases lay outside the gene matches. The germline gives CDR1 MNHNY, CDR2 SVGAGI (reference sequence). CDR3 in DNA: TGTGCCAGCAGTCCCACAGGGGGAACTCTCTATGGCTACACCTTC. Translating gives CASSPTGGTLYGYTF.

The V and J genes are TRBV18 and TRBJ1-4; no clear D. The V end lost 6 bases, the J end lost 8 bases, and 13 bases lay between the germline ends. The CDR3 has 13 amino acids. Germline lookup yields CDR1 KGHSH and CDR2 LQKENI. CDR3 nucleotides: TGTGCCAGCTCCCCCACCGGGATGGAAAAACTGTTTTTT. This codes for CASSPTGMEKLFF.

This clone was observed a single time. The chain joins TRBV10-1 to TRBJ2-7; 7 bases are shared with TRBD1. The CDR3 has 14 residues. CDR1 and CDR2 (germline): WNHNN, SYGVQD (reference sequence). With 5 bases clipped from V and 1 base from J, the junction kept 5 bases outside the gene matches. The CDR3 is CASSPRTGSYEQYF. The CDR3 DNA sequence: TGCGCCAGCAGTCCTAGGACAGGTTCCTACGAGCAGTACTTC.

The V and J genes are TRBV4-2 and TRBJ1-2; a weak D match, TRBD1 (6 bases). Germline V gene lookup returns CDR1 LGHNA and CDR2 YNFKEQ. V shed 7 bases and J shed 5 bases, with 17 bases lying between them. CDR3 length: 14 amino acids. CDR3 DNA sequence: TGTGCCAGCACCCCCGGGCAGGGGTCATATGGCTACACCTTC. Translating it yields CASTPGQGSYGYTF.

The gene calls are TRBV10-2 and TRBJ2-7, with 11 bases matching TRBD1. This CDR3 comprises 13 residues. J gave up 7 bases and V 6 bases, and 5 bases lay outside the gene matches. Germline CDR1 reads WSHSY; CDR2 reads SAAADI. CDR3 in DNA: TGCGCCAGCAGGCCCGGGACAGGGGGTGAGCAGTACTTC. This sequence encodes CASRPGTGGEQYF.

In its sample, this clone was seen a few times. The chain recombines TRBV6-1 with TRBJ1-2, with 11 nucleotides matching TRBD1. The V gene end was trimmed by 5 bases and the J gene end by 4 bases; junction bases not matched to a gene: 3. This CDR3 has 14 residues. Germline loops: CDR1 MNHNS, CDR2 SASEGT. The CDR3 here is CASSWTGGAYGYTF. The CDR3 DNA sequence: TGTGCCAGCAGTTGGACAGGGGGCGCCTATGGCTACACCTTC.

The chain uses TRBV19 and TRBJ1-2; no clear D. Germline values: CDR1 LNHDA, CDR2 SQIVND (reference sequence). Trimming pared 7 bases from V and 0 bases from J, leaving 15 bases between. The CDR3 spans 15 residues. For the CDR3, the DNA is TGTGCCAGTACCCCTCCCGGGAGAGCTAACTATGGCTACACCTTC. Its protein product is CASTPPGRANYGYTF.

This clone is a singleton in its sample. This chain joins TRBV28 and TRBJ1-4, with TRBD1 identical over 9 bases. CDR1 MDHEN and CDR2 SYDVKM come from the germline V gene. Germline trimming cut 6 bases from V and 11 bases from J; bases unmatched to any gene: 7. The CDR3 runs 13 residues. The CDR3 loop reads CASSRDRAGKLFF. Here the CDR3 DNA reads TGTGCCAGCAGCCGGGACAGGGCTGGGAAACTGTTTTTT. The complete variable domain, with remaining parts taken from reference TRBV28 and TRBJ1-4, reads DVKVTQSSRYLVKRTGEKVFLECVQDMDHENMFWYRQDPGLGLRLIYFSYDVKMKEKGDIPEGYSVSREKKERFSLILESASTNQTSMYLCASSRDRAGKLFFGSGTQLSVL.

CDR3 region: CASGRGRGSEQYF. Here the CDR3 DNA reads TGTGCCAGCGGACGAGGGAGAGGCTCCGAGCAGTACTTC. The chain uses TRBV19 and TRBJ2-7; possible D gene TRBD2, 5 bases. V dropped 9 bases and J dropped 6 bases, with 18 bases sitting between them. CDR1 LNHDA and CDR2 SQIVND come from the germline V gene (reference sequence). The CDR3 extends over 13 amino acids.

The gene calls are TRBV7-9 and TRBJ2-5; 12 bases agree with TRBD2. The germline CDR1 and CDR2 sequences are SEHNR and FQNEAQ (reference sequence). V lost 6 bases, J lost 5 bases, and 7 bases stayed unmatched. CDR3 length equals 15 residues. DNA of the CDR3: TGTGCCAGCAGTCGACTAGCGGGGGCGGTGGAGACCCAGTACTTC. Amino acids: CASSRLAGAVETQYF.

This sequence joins TRBV11-2 and TRBJ1-3; D is unclear. Trimming left V 0 bases short and J 0 bases short, with 15 bases between. CDR1 is SGHAT and CDR2 is FQNNGV in the germline V gene. The CDR3 length is 18 residues. This CDR3 is CASSLEGGRKLSGNTIYF. The DNA of the CDR3 is TGTGCCAGCAGCTTAGAAGGCGGGCGTAAACTCTCTGGAAACACCATATATTTT.

The CDR3 DNA is TGTGCCAGCAGTTACGGACCGTGGACAGGGCGAGGCTACACCTTC. This codes for CASSYGPWTGRGYTF. The J gene is TRBJ1-2, the V gene TRBV6-5; 8 nucleotides agree with TRBD1. Trimming took 2 bases from V and 8 from J; bases not matched to a gene: 10. Germline V gene data show CDR1 as MNHEY and CDR2 as SVGAGI. CDR3 length equals 15 residues.

This chain joins TRBV6-5 and TRBJ2-1; 11 bases match TRBD2. The CDR3 has 15 amino acids. Germline V gene lookup returns CDR1 MNHEY and CDR2 SVGAGI. Trimming removed 5 bases from V and 10 bases from J; junction bases left unmatched: 10. CDR3 sequence (DNA): TGTGCCAGCAGTAAAACTAGCGGGGGACTGGAAGAGCAGTTCTTC. This encodes CASSKTSGGLEEQFF.

The J gene is TRBJ1-2, the V gene TRBV19; unclear D gene. Germline V CDR1 and CDR2: LNHDA, SQIVND (reference sequence). V dropped 6 bases and J dropped 8 bases, with 13 bases sitting between them. This CDR3 has 12 amino acids. The CDR3 reads CASSHAGGGYTF. The DNA of the CDR3 is TGTGCCAGTAGCCACGCGGGAGGGGGCTACACCTTC.

V is TRBV11-2 and J is TRBJ2-5; possible D gene TRBD2, 5 bases. Germline V CDR1 and CDR2: SGHAT, FQNNGV. The germline V and J ends were trimmed by 3 bases and 5 bases, with 10 bases remaining between them. There are 13 residues in the CDR3. CDR3 region: CASSFSGLETQYF. The CDR3 DNA is TGTGCCAGCAGCTTCTCGGGATTGGAGACCCAGTACTTC.

This chain connects TRBV6-5 to TRBJ2-1; 12 bases agree with TRBD2. The J segment lost 7 bases and the V segment lost 4 bases, leaving 2 bases of the junction unmatched. CDR1 is MNHEY, CDR2 SVGAGI, per germline. The CDR3 is 14 amino acids. CDR3 sequence (DNA): TGTGCCAGCAGTTCTAGCGGGGGGGCGAATGAGCAGTTCTTC. The encoded protein is CASSSSGGANEQFF.

The chain carries TRBV9 and TRBJ2-3; D is unresolved. Trimming left V 2 bases short and J 2 bases short, with 12 bases between. Germline assignment: CDR1 SGDLS and CDR2 YYNGEE. The CDR3 totals 15 residues. For the CDR3, the DNA is TGTGCCAGCAGCGTTAGCAGCGCATACACAGATACGCAGTATTTT. Translating it yields CASSVSSAYTDTQYF.

The CDR3 loop is CASSYGQGRDTEAFF. Written as DNA, the CDR3 is TGTGCCAGCAGTTACGGACAGGGACGGGACACTGAAGCTTTCTTT. The rearrangement links TRBV6-5 to TRBJ1-1, with 8 bases fitting TRBD1. CDR1 and CDR2 (germline): MNHEY, SVGAGI. Germline trimming cut 2 bases from V and 3 bases from J; bases unmatched to any gene: 5. The CDR3 has 15 amino acids.

This chain connects TRBV6-5 to TRBJ2-5, with 9 nucleotides matching TRBD2. The CDR3 contains 14 residues. J gave up 4 bases and V 6 bases, and 6 bases lay outside the gene matches. Germline-derived CDR1 and CDR2 are MNHEY and SVGAGI. The DNA of the CDR3 is TGTGCCAGCAGGGAGCGGGGGGCAGGAGAGACCCAGTACTTC. This encodes CASRERGAGETQYF.